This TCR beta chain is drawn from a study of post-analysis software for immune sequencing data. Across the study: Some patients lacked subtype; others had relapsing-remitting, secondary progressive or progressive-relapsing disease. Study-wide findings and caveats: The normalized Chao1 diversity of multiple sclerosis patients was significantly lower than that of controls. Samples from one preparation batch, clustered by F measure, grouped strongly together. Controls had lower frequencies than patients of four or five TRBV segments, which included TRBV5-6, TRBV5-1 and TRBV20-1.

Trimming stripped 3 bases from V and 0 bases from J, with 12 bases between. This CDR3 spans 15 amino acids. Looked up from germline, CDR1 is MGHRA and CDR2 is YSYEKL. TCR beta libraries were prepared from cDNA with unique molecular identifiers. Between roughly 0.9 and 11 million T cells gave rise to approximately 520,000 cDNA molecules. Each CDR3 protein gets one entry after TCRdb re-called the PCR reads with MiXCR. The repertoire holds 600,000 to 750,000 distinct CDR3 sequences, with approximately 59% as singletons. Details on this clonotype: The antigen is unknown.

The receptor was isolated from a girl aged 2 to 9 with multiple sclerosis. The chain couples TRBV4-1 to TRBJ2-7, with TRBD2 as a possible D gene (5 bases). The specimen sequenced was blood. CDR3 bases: TGCGCCAGCAGCCAGGGGAACAGCGGCTCCTACGAGCAGTACTTC. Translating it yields CASSQGNSGSYEQYF.